A selection of T cell receptor beta chains follows, all from one sample in a study of CD8+ T cells in alopecia areata. The repertoire was sequenced with immunoSEQ multiplex PCR; TCRdb's copy has only in-frame clones and lacks some. Of roughly 40,000 clones listed, just over 65% were seen once; the top ten hold about a fifth. Sequenced material: CD8+ T cells sorted from blood, taken at week 4, from a patient treated with tofacitinib. The source of these receptors is a human donor with alopecia areata. The CDR3 runs from the conserved cysteine through the conserved F or W. A D gene is named only where the DNA matches it firmly. Not every row has a clone size; where given, it reads once, few, many or a size class.

TRBV6-4,-,TRBJ2-3,-,CASSDTGGRLDTQYF,TGTGCCAGCAGTGACACCGGGGGCCGCTTGGATACGCAGTATTTT
TRBV9,TRBD2,TRBJ2-7,-,CASSAVAGVGYEQYF,TGTGCCAGCAGCGCCGTAGCGGGGGTCGGGTACGAGCAGTACTTC
TRBV6-5,TRBD1,TRBJ2-7,-,CASSLFGTDAIQYF,TGTGCCAGCAGCCTCTTTGGGACAGACGCGATTCAGTACTTC
TRBV4-3,-,TRBJ2-3,-,CASSQDWGGHSTDTQYF,TGCGCCAGCAGCCAAGATTGGGGCGGGCATAGCACAGATACGCAGTATTTT
TRBV11-2,TRBD2,TRBJ2-7,few,CASSTGTIDEQYF,TGTGCCAGCAGCACCGGGACTATAGACGAGCAGTACTTC
TRBV29-1,-,TRBJ1-2,-,CSVEDIDSYTF,TGCAGCGTTGAAGATATCGATTCGTACACCTTC
TRBV19,-,TRBJ1-5,-,CASRDGSQPQHF,TGTGCCAGTAGGGACGGCTCTCAGCCCCAGCATTTT
TRBV29-1,TRBD1,TRBJ1-2,-,CSVEGDGTGPNYGYTF,TGCAGCGTTGAAGGGGATGGGACAGGACCTAACTATGGCTACACCTTC
TRBV7-9,TRBD1,TRBJ1-2,-,CASSAWDRENYGYTF,TGTGCCAGCAGCGCGTGGGACAGGGAGAACTATGGCTACACCTTC
TRBV11-2,-,TRBJ2-2,-,CASSITGELFF,TGTGCCAGCAGTATCACCGGGGAGCTGTTTTTT
TRBV27,TRBD2,TRBJ2-2,-,CASSYSAGEINGELFF,TGTGCCAGCAGTTACTCGGCGGGGGAAATTAACGGGGAGCTGTTTTTT
TRBV6-1,-,TRBJ2-6,once,CASSAGPMFSGANVLTF,TGTGCCAGCAGTGCGGGACCGATGTTCTCTGGGGCCAACGTCCTGACTTTC
TRBV29-1,-,TRBJ2-3,-,CSVEDRTEKSTDTQYF,TGCAGCGTTGAAGACCGGACCGAGAAAAGCACAGATACGCAGTATTTT